The T cell receptor (beta chain) under discussion was sequenced for a study of blood T cell repertoires in COVID-19 (TCRdb year 2020). For the wider study: The collaborator samples originated in the United States, Italy and Spain and spanned the acute and convalescent phases of COVID-19. The prospective study material was composed of cDNA or gDNA derived from T cells, B-cell-depleted T cells, or PBMCs. The repertoires were released in a freely available public database intended as a resource for research on the immune response to SARS-CoV-2. Samples were obtained from the ongoing ImmuneRACE study (first 160 participants) and from approximately 1,200 subjects provided by 6 global collaborators. The sample metadata nearly always contained a de-identified subject ID, COVID-19 status, age in years and sex. Subjects who had been exposed to COVID-19, were actively infected with it, or had recovered from it provided the deeply sampled blood TCRbeta repertoires that made up the dataset. Where available, HLA class I and class II types were obtained from metadata supplied by the sample provider rather than from assay-based typing. The full study reports these points: The quantity of clinical and demographic metadata differed by source and by participant and was supplied without curation.

Each collaborating institution followed its own protocols to collect whole blood in K2EDTA tubes. For TCRbeta analysis, collaborators shipped samples in one of three forms: frozen whole blood, isolated PBMCs, or DNA extracted from either of those sample types. The immunoSEQ Assay, a bias-controlled multiplex PCR, was used to amplify TCRbeta CDR3 regions from genomic DNA. Regarding the original processing steps: The number of nucleated cells in each sample was estimated from the amplification of reference gene primers within the assay. Sequence reads were collapsed and filtered to measure the absolute abundance of every unique TCRbeta CDR3 rearrangement. Productive Simpson clonality was computed per sample as the square root of Simpson's diversity index over productive rearrangements. TCRdb took over this immuneACCESS table, retaining in-frame rearrangements with V and J assigned. Such tables are incomplete; in checked studies, under half of the missing clones stem from an unresolved V gene, and the remainder is unexplained. V and J calls and clone size are copied from that table; D and trimming were computed from the DNA. The sample records about 220,000 clones, approximately 80% of which are singletons. Roughly 10% of the sample lies in the top ten.

The trim is 2 bases for V and 0 bases for J, with a gap of 13 bases between the germline ends. CDR1 and CDR2, looked up from the germline V gene, are SGHVS and FQNEAQ. The CDR3 starts with the cysteine, ends with the phenylalanine, and has 16 residues. The kept DNA is CDR3 alone, 48 bases in frame from the first base. Notes on this clone: Its antigen target is currently unknown. No clone much larger than this one lies a single base away; base qualities are absent.

Rearrangement joined TRBV7-8 to TRBJ1-2, with a tentative D gene TRBD1 over 5 matching bases. The sequence was collected from a man in his fifties with active or convalescent COVID-19. The sequencing input was peripheral blood. The nucleotide sequence is given as TGTGCCAGCAGCTTAAGGCCGGACACCTCTAACTATGGCTACACCTTC. Its protein product is CASSLRPDTSNYGYTF.